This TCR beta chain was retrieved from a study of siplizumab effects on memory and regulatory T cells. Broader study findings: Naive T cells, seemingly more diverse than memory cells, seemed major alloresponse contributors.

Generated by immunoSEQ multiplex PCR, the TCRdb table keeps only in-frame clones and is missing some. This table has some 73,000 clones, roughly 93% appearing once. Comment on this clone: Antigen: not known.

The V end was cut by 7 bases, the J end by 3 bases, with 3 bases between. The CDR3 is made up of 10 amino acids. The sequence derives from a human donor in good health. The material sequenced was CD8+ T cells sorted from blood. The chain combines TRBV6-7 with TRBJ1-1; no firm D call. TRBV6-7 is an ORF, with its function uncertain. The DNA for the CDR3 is TGTGCCAGCAAGGACACTGAAGCTTTCTTT. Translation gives CASKDTEAFF.